The clone carrying this TCR beta chain was seen a handful of times. V gave up 4 bases and J gave up 8 bases, with 14 bases separating them. This CDR3 has 14 residues. These data belong to a study of response to subunit inactivated influenza vaccine. Via MiXCR, TCRdb re-called the RT-PCR reads, giving one row per CDR3 protein. The table records around 300,000 distinct CDR3 sequences, about 20% of them present only once. The starting material was PBMCs from blood, obtained about 20 months after vaccination. V is TRBV12-3 or TRBV12-4 and J is TRBJ2-2, with TRBD2 as a possible D gene (6 bases). This clonotype was sampled from a man aged 50 to 69 who received an inactivated influenza vaccine. The CDR3 nucleotides read TGTGCCAGCAGTTGGGACTCGAGCAGGGGGGAGCTGTTTTTT. This translates into CASSWDSSRGELFF.